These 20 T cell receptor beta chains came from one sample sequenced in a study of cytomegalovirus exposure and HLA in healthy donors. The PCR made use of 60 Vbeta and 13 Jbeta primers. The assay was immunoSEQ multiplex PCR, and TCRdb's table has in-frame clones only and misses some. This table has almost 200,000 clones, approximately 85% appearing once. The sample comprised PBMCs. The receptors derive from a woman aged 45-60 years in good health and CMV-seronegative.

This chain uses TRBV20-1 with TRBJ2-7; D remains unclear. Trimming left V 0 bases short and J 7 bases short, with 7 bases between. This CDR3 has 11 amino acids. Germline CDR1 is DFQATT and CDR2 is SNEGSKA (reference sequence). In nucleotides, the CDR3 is TGCAGTGCTAGAGATGGGCCGGAGCAGTACTTC. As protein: CSARDGPEQYF.

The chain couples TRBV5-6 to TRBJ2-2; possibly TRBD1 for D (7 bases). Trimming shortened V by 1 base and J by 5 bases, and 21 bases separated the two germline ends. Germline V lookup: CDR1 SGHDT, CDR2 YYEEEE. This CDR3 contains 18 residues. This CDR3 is CASSLRGQGRPRTGELFF. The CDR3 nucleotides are TGTGCCAGCAGCTTGAGGGGGCAGGGGAGGCCTAGGACCGGGGAGCTGTTTTTT.

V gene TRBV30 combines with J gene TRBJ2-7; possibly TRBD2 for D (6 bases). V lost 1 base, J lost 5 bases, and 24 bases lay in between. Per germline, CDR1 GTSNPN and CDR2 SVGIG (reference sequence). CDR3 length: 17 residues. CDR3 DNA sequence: TGTGCCTGGAGTGAAGGAGGAACTAGCTTCAGAGCAGACGAGCAGTACTTC. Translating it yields CAWSEGGTSFRADEQYF. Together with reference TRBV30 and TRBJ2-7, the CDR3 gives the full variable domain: SQTIHQWPATLVQPVGSPLSLECTVEGTSNPNLYWYRQAAGRGLQLLFYSVGIGQISSEVPQNLSASRPQDRQFILSSKKLLLSDSGFYLCAWSEGGTSFRADEQYFGPGTRLTVT.

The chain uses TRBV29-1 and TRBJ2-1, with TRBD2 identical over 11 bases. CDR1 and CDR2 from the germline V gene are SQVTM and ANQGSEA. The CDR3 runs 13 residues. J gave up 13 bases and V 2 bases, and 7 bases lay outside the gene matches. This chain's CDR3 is CSVEMRLAGGQFF. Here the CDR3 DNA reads TGCAGCGTTGAAATGCGGCTAGCGGGAGGACAGTTCTTC.

The CDR3 DNA is TGTGCCAGCAGACGTCAGGGTCACTATGGCTACACCTTC. Translating it yields CASRRQGHYGYTF. The chain couples TRBV6-1 to TRBJ1-2; D may be TRBD1 (5 bases). Trimming cost V 6 bases and J 3 bases, with 11 bases left between them. From germline, CDR1 is MNHNS and CDR2 SASEGT. The CDR3 sequence is 13 residues long.

In DNA form, the CDR3 reads TGTGCCAGTAGTAAGACAGGGGGGCCCACAGCCCAGCATTTT. Its protein is CASSKTGGPTAQHF. The chain links TRBV19 to TRBJ1-5, with 9 positions matching TRBD1. Germline V gene sequence: CDR1 LNHDA, CDR2 SQIVND (reference sequence). The CDR3 contains 14 residues. V was pared by 4 bases and J by 11 bases, with 9 bases of the junction left unmatched.

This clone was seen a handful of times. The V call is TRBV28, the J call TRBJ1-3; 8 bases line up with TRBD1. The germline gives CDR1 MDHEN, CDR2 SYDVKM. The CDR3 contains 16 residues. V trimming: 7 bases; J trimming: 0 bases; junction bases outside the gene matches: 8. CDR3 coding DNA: TGTGCCAGCACCCTTGGGACAGGCCCCTCTGGAAACACCATATATTTT. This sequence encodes CASTLGTGPSGNTIYF.

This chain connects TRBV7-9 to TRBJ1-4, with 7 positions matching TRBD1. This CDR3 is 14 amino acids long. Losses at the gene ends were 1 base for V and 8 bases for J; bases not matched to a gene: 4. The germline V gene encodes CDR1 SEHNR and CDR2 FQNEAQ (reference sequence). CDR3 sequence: CASSLEVTGEKLFF. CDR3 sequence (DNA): TGTGCCAGCAGCTTAGAGGTGACAGGGGAAAAACTGTTTTTT. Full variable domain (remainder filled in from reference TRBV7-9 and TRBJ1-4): DTGVSQNPRHKITKRGQNVTFRCDPISEHNRLYWYRQTLGQGPEFLTYFQNEAQLEKSRLLSDRFSAERPKGSFSTLEIQRTEQGDSAMYLCASSLEVTGEKLFFGSGTQLSVL.

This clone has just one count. The CDR3 sequence: CASSLPGQRNEKLFF. CDR3 nucleotides: TGTGCCAGCTCACTACCGGGACAGAGAAATGAAAAACTGTTTTTT. The gene calls are TRBV18 and TRBJ1-4; 7 nucleotides agree with TRBD1. After removal of 4 bases from V and 5 bases from J, the junction contained 7 bases not matched to a gene. There are 15 residues in the CDR3. Per the germline V gene, CDR1 is KGHSH and CDR2 is LQKENI.

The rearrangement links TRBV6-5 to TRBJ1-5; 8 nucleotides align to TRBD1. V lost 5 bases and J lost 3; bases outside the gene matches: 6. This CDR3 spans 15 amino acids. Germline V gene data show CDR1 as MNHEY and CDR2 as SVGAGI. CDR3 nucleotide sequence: TGTGCCAGCAGTCCGGACAGGGCCTCCAATCAGCCCCAGCATTTT. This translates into CASSPDRASNQPQHF.

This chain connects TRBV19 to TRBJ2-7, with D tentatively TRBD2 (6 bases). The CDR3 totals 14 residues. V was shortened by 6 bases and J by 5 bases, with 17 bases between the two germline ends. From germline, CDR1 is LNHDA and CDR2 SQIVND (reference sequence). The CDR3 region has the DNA TGTGCCAGTAGCCTCCGGGGGAGTAACAACGAGCAGTACTTC. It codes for CASSLRGSNNEQYF.

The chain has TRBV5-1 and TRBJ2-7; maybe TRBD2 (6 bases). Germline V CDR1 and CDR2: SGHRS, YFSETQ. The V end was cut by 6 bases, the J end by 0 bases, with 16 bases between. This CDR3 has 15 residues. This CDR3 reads CASNPVGGSSYEQYF. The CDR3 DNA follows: TGCGCCAGCAACCCGGTCGGAGGGAGCTCCTACGAGCAGTACTTC.

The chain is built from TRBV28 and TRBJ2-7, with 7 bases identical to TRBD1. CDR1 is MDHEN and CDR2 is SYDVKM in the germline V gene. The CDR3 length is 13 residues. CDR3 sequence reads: CSARGPVTYEQYF. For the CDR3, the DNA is TGTAGCGCTAGGGGGCCCGTAACCTACGAGCAGTACTTC.

DNA for the CDR3: TGTGCCAGCAGTTACACTAGCGGGAGTTACGAGCAGTACTTC. Its translation: CASSYTSGSYEQYF. The rearrangement joins TRBV27 to TRBJ2-5; 11 bases are shared with TRBD2. The J call is uncertain, as TRBJ2-7 better fits the DNA end. The CDR3 spans 14 residues. Germline values: CDR1 MNHEY, CDR2 SMNVEV (reference sequence).

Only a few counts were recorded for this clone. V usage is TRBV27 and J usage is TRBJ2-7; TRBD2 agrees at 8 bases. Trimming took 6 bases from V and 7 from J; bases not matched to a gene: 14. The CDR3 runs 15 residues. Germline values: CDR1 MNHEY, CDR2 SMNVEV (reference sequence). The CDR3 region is CASSLMSSGGREQYF. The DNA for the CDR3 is TGTGCCAGCAGCTTAATGTCTAGCGGCGGGAGGGAGCAGTACTTC.

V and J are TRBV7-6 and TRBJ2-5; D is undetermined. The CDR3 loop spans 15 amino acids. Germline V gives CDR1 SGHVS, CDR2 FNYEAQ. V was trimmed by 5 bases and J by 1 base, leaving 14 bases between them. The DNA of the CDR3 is TGTGCCAGCAGCCCTCGTCTAGATTTCCAAGAGACCCAGTACTTC. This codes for CASSPRLDFQETQYF.

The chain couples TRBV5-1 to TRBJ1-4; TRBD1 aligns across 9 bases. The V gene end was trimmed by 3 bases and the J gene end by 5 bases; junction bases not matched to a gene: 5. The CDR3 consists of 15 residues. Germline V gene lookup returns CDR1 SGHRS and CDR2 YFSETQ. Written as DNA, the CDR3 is TGCGCCAGCAGCTCGCCGGGACAGGGAAATGAAAAACTGTTTTTT. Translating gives CASSSPGQGNEKLFF.

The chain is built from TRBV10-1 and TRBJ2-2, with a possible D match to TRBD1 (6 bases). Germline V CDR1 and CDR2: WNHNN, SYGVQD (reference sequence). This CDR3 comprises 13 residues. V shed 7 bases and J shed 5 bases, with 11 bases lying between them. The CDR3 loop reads CASKHDRTGELFF. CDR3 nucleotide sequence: TGCGCCAGCAAACACGACAGGACCGGGGAGCTGTTTTTT.

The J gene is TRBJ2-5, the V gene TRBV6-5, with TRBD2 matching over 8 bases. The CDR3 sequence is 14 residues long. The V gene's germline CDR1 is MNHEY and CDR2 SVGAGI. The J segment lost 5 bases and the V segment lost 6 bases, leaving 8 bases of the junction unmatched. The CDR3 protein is CASSPGGAGETQYF. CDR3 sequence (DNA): TGTGCCAGCAGCCCGGGGGGGGCGGGTGAGACCCAGTACTTC.

The CDR3 loop is CASSLWNRLLSSGANVLTF. As DNA, the CDR3 is TGTGCCAGCAGCTTATGGAACAGGCTCCTTTCCTCTGGGGCCAACGTCCTGACTTTC. V gene TRBV7-9 combines with J gene TRBJ2-6; TRBD1 is a possible D gene (5 bases). V was cut by 2 bases and J by 0 bases, with 17 bases left in between. CDR1 and CDR2 from the germline V gene are SEHNR and FQNEAQ (reference sequence). CDR3 size: 19 residues.